Given below is one T cell receptor beta chain in context. The target of this receptor is not known. Base-call qualities are not available, and no considerably larger clone is one nucleotide away. The sample is drawn from a study of T cell responses to AZD1222 COVID-19 vaccine (dated by TCRdb to the early 2020s). About the full investigation: Because spike-specific TCR depth and breadth did not differ between the two schedules, AZD1222 recipients who got a second dose at roughly 4 weeks were pooled with those who got a second dose at roughly 12 weeks. Trial participants were enrolled into age subgroups of 18-55, 56-69 and 70-plus years, which contained about 160, 30 and 59 TCR-sequenced participants, respectively. A total of 233 trial participants underwent TCR sequencing, of whom some 210 received two doses of AZD1222 and 26 received two doses of the MenACWY control vaccine. What the study reported, not specific to this receptor: Conclusions about previously exposed vaccinees are limited, since just a handful of AZD1222 recipients were seropositive for SARS-CoV-2 at baseline. A significant rise in spike-specific TCR breadth and depth was observed after two AZD1222 doses relative to day 0 and relative to MenACWY recipients. Most participants were white British and females outnumbered males, and the authors suggested that clonal diversity may have been underestimated. Because no day 14 peak-response samples were available, the repertoires could be characterized only after the peak T cell response. In the small 56-69-year group, the increase in depth fell short of significance, most likely because of low power. Reportedly, almost half of the unique spike-specific TCRs recognized epitopes lying outside the regions that are mutated in the B.1.351 and B.1.1.7 variants. The whole spike protein was spanned by vaccine-associated CD4 TCRs, and dominant responses were seen in regions 160-218 and 743-854.

The time point label of this sample denotes: baseline before first vaccination. Vaccinee samples came from UK trials COV001 and COV002, including a single-blind randomized controlled phase 2/3 trial of AZD1222 (ChAdOx1 nCoV-19) in healthy adults. Trial participant PBMC samples were collected at day 0 and day 28 after the second dose for TCRbeta chain sequencing. The germline V gene encodes CDR1 LNHDA and CDR2 SQIVND (reference sequence). The junction shows trimming of 9 bases on V and 1 base on J, plus 12 bases between the germline ends. The CDR3 sequence holds 13 residues, the cysteine and phenylalanine included. The read is trimmed to its CDR3 DNA, 39 bases read in frame from base 1. The CDR3 regions of human TCRbeta chains were analyzed by immunosequencing. As for the original processing: TCRs in the repertoires were matched against a reference library of SARS-CoV-2-specific TCRs that had been generated with the MIRA antigen-specificity platform. Breadth was defined as the fraction of unique TCRs that were SARS-CoV-2-associated, and depth was defined as the fraction of total T cells that were SARS-CoV-2-associated. Using the MIRA data, each spike-specific TCR was mapped to the spike region that the TCR reacts to and placed in a CD4 or CD8 class. Log10-transformed breadth and depth values were compared by one-way ANOVA with Sidak's multiple comparisons tests. What TCRdb holds here is the immuneACCESS table cut down to in-frame rearrangements. Part of the clones is not present; checked against another copy, under half of the missing clones reflect an unresolved V gene, and the others are unexplained. The V and J calls and clone size were taken over from that table, and D and trimming were inferred from the DNA. This sample gives approximately 160,000 clones in total; approximately 89% of them show up just once. The top ten clones comprise 5% of the sample.

Sample: peripheral blood, taken on day 0 of AZD1222 vaccination. This clonotype was sampled from an adult in good health. The chain employs TRBV19 and TRBJ1-2, with no confidently assigned D gene. The CDR3 region has the sequence CASRPPDNYGYTF. The nucleotide sequence reads TGTGCCAGCCGGCCGCCGGATAACTATGGCTACACCTTC.